These 20 T cell receptor beta chains were sequenced from one sample in a study of early T cells in non-severe SARS-CoV-2 infection. TCRdb ran MiXCR on the 5' RACE reads and lists one entry per CDR3 protein. The sample consists of around 55,000 distinct CDR3 sequences, 9.5% to 15% of them appearing once. The sample comprised whole blood. These receptors originate from an adult who was a healthcare worker with PCR-confirmed SARS-CoV-2 infection or an uninfected control (not recorded which).

The chain couples TRBV29-1 to TRBJ2-7; 9 positions agree with TRBD1. This CDR3 is built from 13 residues. Germline V gene lookup returns CDR1 SQVTM and CDR2 ANQGSEA. The junction had 6 bases not matched to a gene; V was cut back by 6 bases and J by 3 bases. CDR3 amino acids: CSVRTGAIYEQYF. The CDR3 DNA sequence: TGCAGCGTCCGGACAGGGGCCATCTACGAGCAGTACTTC.

The chain couples TRBV6-6 to TRBJ2-2; 7 positions match TRBD1. The CDR3 consists of 15 residues. Germline loops: CDR1 MNHNY, CDR2 SVGAGI (reference sequence). The trim removed 6 bases at V and 1 base at J, leaving 5 bases unmatched. CDR3 protein: CASSHRGRNTGELFF. CDR3 DNA sequence: TGTGCCAGCAGCCACAGGGGAAGGAACACCGGGGAGCTGTTTTTT.

This clonotype has only a few counts. V gene TRBV5-4 combines with J gene TRBJ2-5; 8 bases align to TRBD2. The CDR3 totals 14 residues. Germline V gene lookup returns CDR1 SGHNT and CDR2 YYREEE (reference sequence). V lost 4 bases to trimming and J lost 3 bases; unmatched junction nucleotides: 5. This CDR3 is CASSARLAKETQYF. The CDR3, as DNA: TGTGCCAGCAGCGCCCGACTAGCGAAAGAGACCCAGTACTTC.

This rearrangement joins TRBV30 to TRBJ1-2; maybe TRBD1 (6 bases). Trimming pared 3 bases from V and 4 bases from J, leaving 18 bases between. The CDR3 runs 15 residues. From germline, CDR1 is GTSNPN and CDR2 SVGIG (reference sequence). CDR3 region: CAWSLQLDRTYGYTF. The CDR3 DNA reads as TGTGCCTGGAGCCTGCAACTGGACAGAACCTATGGCTACACCTTC. The full variable domain, with the rest looked up from reference TRBV30 and TRBJ1-2, is SQTIHQWPATLVQPVGSPLSLECTVEGTSNPNLYWYRQAAGRGLQLLFYSVGIGQISSEVPQNLSASRPQDRQFILSSKKLLLSDSGFYLCAWSLQLDRTYGYTFGSGTRLTVV.

This chain links TRBV7-9 with TRBJ1-2, with D unresolved. V gave up 1 base and J gave up 4 bases, with 7 bases separating them. The CDR3 extends over 13 amino acids. Germline-derived CDR1 and CDR2 are SEHNR and FQNEAQ (reference sequence). Here the CDR3 DNA reads TGTGCCAGCAGCTTAGGGGGAACCTATGGCTACACCTTC. Its translation is CASSLGGTYGYTF.

This chain connects TRBV28 to TRBJ1-1, with unresolved D. With 7 bases removed from V and 7 bases from J, the gap between germline ends came to 10 bases. The CDR3 is 11 amino acids. Germline lookup yields CDR1 MDHEN and CDR2 SYDVKM. CDR3 sequence: CASIEGYEAFF. The CDR3 bases are TGTGCCAGCATCGAGGGTTATGAAGCTTTCTTT.

This clonotype was seen only a few times. This chain's CDR3 is CASRTRQGTDTQYF. The CDR3 coding sequence is TGTGCCAGCAGGACTCGACAGGGCACAGATACGCAGTATTTT. The chain employs TRBV7-2 and TRBJ2-3; TRBD1 might be the D (6 bases). This CDR3 is 14 amino acids long. CDR1 SGHTA and CDR2 FQGNSA come from the germline V gene. V was clipped by 6 bases and J by 1 base, with 11 bases between them.

This clonotype was picked up many times. The V gene is TRBV18, the J gene TRBJ1-1; D not certain. CDR3 size: 14 residues. Between the trimmed V and J ends, which lost 6 bases and 3 bases, there was a span of 14 bases. Germline V gives CDR1 KGHSH, CDR2 LQKENI. The CDR3 DNA sequence: TGTGCCAGCTCGCCGACCGGACGGGACACTGAAGCTTTCTTT. Translating it yields CASSPTGRDTEAFF. The full variable domain, in which reference TRBV18 and TRBJ1-1 provide the parts outside the CDR3, is NAGVMQNPRHLVRRRGQEARLRCSPMKGHSHVYWYRQLPEEGLKFMVYLQKENIIDESGMPKERFSAEFPKEGPSILRIQQVVRGDSAAYFCASSPTGRDTEAFFGQGTRLTVV.

Comment on this clonotype: A read error may be the cause here, since a much bigger clone is one base away. The gene calls are TRBV7-3 and TRBJ2-7; 14 nucleotides agree with TRBD2. CDR3 length: 15 amino acids. V was pared by 5 bases and J by 5 bases, with 5 bases of the junction left unmatched. In germline, CDR1 is SGHTA, CDR2 FQGTGA. The CDR3 region has the DNA TGTGCCAGCAGCGTGACTAGCGGGAGGGCCCACGAGCAGTACTTC. Translating it yields CASSVTSGRAHEQYF.

The chain has TRBV27 and TRBJ1-5; D uncertain. The V end lost 1 base, the J end lost 3 bases, and 7 bases lay between the germline ends. The CDR3 spans 14 residues. Germline V CDR1 and CDR2: MNHEY, SMNVEV (reference sequence). The CDR3 sequence: CASSLWGPNQPQHF. The CDR3 bases are TGTGCCAGCAGTTTATGGGGTCCCAATCAGCCCCAGCATTTT.

This clonotype came up a few times. The genes are TRBV10-3 and TRBJ2-3; D may be TRBD2 (6 bases). This CDR3 region has 15 residues. Per the germline V gene, CDR1 is ENHRY and CDR2 is SYGVKD. Trimming cost V 2 bases and J 2 bases, with 11 bases left between them. The CDR3 coding sequence is TGTGCCATCAGTGAGACTAGCTTAGACACAGATACGCAGTATTTT. Translating it yields CAISETSLDTDTQYF.

The gene calls are TRBV10-3 and TRBJ2-1; TRBD2 matches at 7 bases. Per germline, CDR1 ENHRY and CDR2 SYGVKD. The junction had 2 bases not matched to a gene; V was cut back by 3 bases and J by 0 bases. This CDR3 is 15 amino acids long. The CDR3 sequence is CAISDSGGSYNEQFF. CDR3 sequence (DNA): TGTGCCATCAGTGACTCGGGAGGCTCCTACAATGAGCAGTTCTTC.

The chain combines TRBV5-1 with TRBJ2-1; 9 nucleotides match TRBD2. Trimming took 7 bases from V and 4 from J; bases not matched to a gene: 6. Germline lookup yields CDR1 SGHRS and CDR2 YFSETQ. The CDR3 covers 14 residues. Here the CDR3 DNA reads TGCGCCAGCTCTTTAGCGGGAGAGTACAATGAGCAGTTCTTC. Translated: CASSLAGEYNEQFF.

There are many counts of this clonotype. The J gene is TRBJ2-5, the V gene TRBV4-1, with 10 bases that match TRBD1. The germline CDR1 and CDR2 sequences are MGHRA and YSYEKL. The CDR3 spans 18 residues. Unmatched junction bases numbered 19, after V lost 4 bases and J lost 8 bases. The CDR3 here is CASSPDSPGQGLDGTQYF. CDR3 bases: TGCGCCAGCAGCCCAGACTCCCCGGGACAGGGGTTAGATGGAACCCAGTACTTC.

The genes are TRBV5-4 and TRBJ2-2; D is unresolved. Germline loops: CDR1 SGHNT, CDR2 YYREEE (reference sequence). The ends were cut back, 6 bases at V and 1 base at J, with 10 bases in the middle. This CDR3 spans 14 amino acids. This CDR3 is CASTTPGNTGELFF. CDR3 nucleotide sequence: TGTGCCAGCACCACACCGGGGAACACCGGGGAGCTGTTTTTT.

The rearrangement links TRBV4-1 to TRBJ1-2, with D possibly matching TRBD1 (6 bases). V shed 3 bases and J shed 7 bases, with 18 bases lying between them. Germline CDR1 reads MGHRA; CDR2 reads YSYEKL. The CDR3 covers 15 residues. The CDR3 bases are TGCGCCAGCAGCCAGCCAAGGCAGGGGAATACTGGCTACACCTTC. It specifies CASSQPRQGNTGYTF.

This clonotype was observed a few times. The rearrangement joins TRBV27 to TRBJ2-4; tentatively, D is TRBD1 (5 bases). This CDR3 contains 15 residues. The V and J ends lost 11 bases and 0 bases respectively, with 17 bases between them. Germline V gene lookup returns CDR1 MNHEY and CDR2 SMNVEV (reference sequence). The CDR3 DNA sequence: TGTGCCGGGCCAGACAGAAGACTAGCCAAAAACATTCAGTACTTC. Its protein product is CAGPDRRLAKNIQYF.

The V and J genes are TRBV5-1 and TRBJ2-1, with a weak D call TRBD2 (5 bases). The length of the CDR3 is 14 residues. Germline CDR1 SGHRS, CDR2 YFSETQ. Deletions cut 4 bases from V and 9 bases from J, with 17 bases between. DNA of the CDR3: TGCGCCAGCAGCCCCGGGGTTAGTCTTGTTGAGCAGTTCTTC. Translation gives CASSPGVSLVEQFF.

The chain combines TRBV10-1 with TRBJ1-1, with unresolved D. Trimming cost V 9 bases and J 5 bases, with 22 bases left between them. Germline V CDR1 and CDR2: WNHNN, SYGVQD (reference sequence). The CDR3 is 15 amino acids. The CDR3 region is CASPPRRTTRTEAFF. The CDR3 DNA reads TGCGCCAGTCCTCCTCGGCGGACCACAAGGACTGAAGCTTTCTTT.

The sample holds a few counts of this clonotype. This chain joins TRBV7-9 and TRBJ2-1; D gene ambiguous. V lost 7 bases to trimming and J lost 6 bases, with 16 bases between them. Germline CDR1 is SEHNR and CDR2 is FQNEAQ (reference sequence). CDR3 length: 14 amino acids. The chain's CDR3 is CASTSSSWTNEQFF. CDR3 coding DNA: TGTGCCAGCACCTCGTCCAGCTGGACCAATGAGCAGTTCTTC. The whole variable domain, remainder taken from reference TRBV7-9 and TRBJ2-1, is DTGVSQNPRHKITKRGQNVTFRCDPISEHNRLYWYRQTLGQGPEFLTYFQNEAQLEKSRLLSDRFSAERPKGSFSTLEIQRTEQGDSAMYLCASTSSSWTNEQFFGPGTRLTVL.